These T cell receptor beta chains were read from a single sample in a study of blood T cells in healthy people across ages. TCRdb independently ran MiXCR on the 5' RACE reads; one entry per CDR3 protein. The sample has 650,000 to 700,000 distinct CDR3 sequences; about 50% are singletons. The sequencing sample was made of blood. These receptors all stem from a woman of 80 years or more in good health. The CDR3 runs from the conserved cysteine through the conserved F or W.

v_call,j_call,cdr3_length,cdr3_aa
TRBV27,TRBJ2-3,16,CASSPMTSGELDTQYF
TRBV12-3/TRBV12-4,TRBJ1-2,14,CASSRDDRVGGYTF
TRBV6-6,TRBJ1-5,16,CASSPHRGRSDQPQHF
TRBV11-2,TRBJ1-1,12,CASSRGQTEAFF
TRBV29-1,TRBJ2-1,13,CSAEGAVSNEQFF
TRBV7-9,TRBJ2-1,15,CASSGGTSGNNEQFF
TRBV20-1,TRBJ2-3,15,CSAEPGGGITDTQYF
TRBV5-1,TRBJ2-3,16,CASSFSGRGLTDTQYF
TRBV6-5,TRBJ1-4,13,CASSYGREEKLFF
TRBV12-3/TRBV12-4,TRBJ2-1,15,CASSPWEEAYNEQFF
TRBV3-1,.,15,CASSQGSSAGYEQYF
TRBV12-3/TRBV12-4,TRBJ2-1,14,CASTPDRRGNEQFF
TRBV6-5,TRBJ2-7,15,CASSYSNLGPYEQYF
TRBV5-1,TRBJ2-1,16,CASSVTGTGYVNEQFF
TRBV19,TRBJ1-1,14,CASSIQGLNTEAFF
TRBV28,TRBJ2-5,17,CASSTGTGGPWQETQYF
TRBV11-3,TRBJ2-3,16,CASSSSGGGRTDTQYF
TRBV6-1,TRBJ2-3,16,CASSNGLAGGTDTQYF
TRBV20-1,TRBJ1-5,15,CSARDDRTRGQPQHF
TRBV5-1,TRBJ2-1,13,CASTRGVYNEQFF